Sequencing of this TCR beta chain was carried out in a study of blood T cells in healthy people across ages. Findings of the study overall: As age increased, TCR beta diversity per million T cells fell in a roughly linear fashion.

Comment on this clonotype: No antigen is known for it.

The donors, healthy Caucasians from Russia, were aged about 6 to 90. Next came a second PCR, run for about 7 to 12 cycles, which used a sample-barcoded 5' primer along with a J-beta primer mix. All samples gave at least 2.5 million CDR3-containing paired-end reads. A single record per CDR3 protein comes from TCRdb applying MiXCR to the 5' RACE reads. The sample lists hundreds of thousands of distinct CDR3 sequences; less than 25% were seen once. CDR1 and CDR2 from the germline V gene are SQVTM and ANQGSEA. Trimming took off 0 bases at V and 4 bases at J, with 9 bases between the two ends. This CDR3 is 13 amino acids long. The same specimen was also included in a second study, on T cells of mothers and their children.

This chain connects TRBV29-1 to TRBJ1-2; weak D call: TRBD1 (5 bases). This clonotype was obtained from a boy aged 5-17 years in good health. Sequencing input: blood. The chain's CDR3 is CSVEDLRGYGYTF. The CDR3 nucleotides read TGCAGCGTTGAAGATCTTAGGGGCTATGGCTACACCTTC.